Listed here is a single T cell receptor beta chain. Its antigen is not known. The PCR ran on 60 Vbeta and 13 Jbeta primers. TCRdb's table, derived via immunoSEQ multiplex PCR, lists solely in-frame clones and lacks some. The table has 130,000 or so clones, 85% to 90% seen once; the top ten hold 4.5% to 6.5%. This sample was taken from a study of cytomegalovirus exposure and HLA in healthy donors. Donors had nominal health at sampling but likely had unrecorded immune exposures. Study-level findings and limits: Later genetic work tied a missense DCLRE1C variant to beta-chain V and J trimming. Data from an earlier analysis indicated that most TCR beta V segments were productive either about 87% or about 30% of the time. Later work associated fewer than 20,000 TCR beta sequences with HLA alleles at 0.05 false discovery rate.

The CDR3 is 15 residues long. The V gene's germline CDR1 is WNHNN and CDR2 SYGVQD (reference sequence). V gave up 6 bases and J gave up 6 bases, with 21 bases separating them. This TCR was sampled from a woman younger than 45 in good health and CMV-seronegative. Specimen: PBMCs. V gene TRBV10-1 combines with J gene TRBJ2-7; tentatively, D is TRBD2 (5 bases). CDR3 sequence: CASREAAAIEGEQYF. The CDR3 nucleotides read TGCGCCAGCAGAGAGGCCGCTGCCATAGAGGGCGAGCAGTACTTC.